This T cell receptor beta chain emerged from a study of cytomegalovirus exposure and HLA in healthy donors. Overall study findings and caveats: It was reported in a later analysis that an Asian-associated ancestry cluster showed fewer N-insertions than the approximately 690-donor mean.

PCR used 60 Vbeta primers and 13 Jbeta primers. Assay: immunoSEQ multiplex PCR; the TCRdb copy retains only in-frame clones and omits some. The sample's table shows about 46,000 clones. Comment on this clone: Its antigen is currently unknown.

Trimming took 4 bases from V and 6 from J, leaving 3 bases between them. The CDR3 consists of 11 residues. CDR1 and CDR2 from the germline V gene are MNHEY and SVGAGI. The receptor comes from a woman in her thirties or forties in good health and CMV-seronegative. Source material: PBMCs. The genes are TRBV6-5 and TRBJ2-2, with no clear D. CDR3 nucleotide sequence: TGTGCCAGCAGTTCGTCCGGGGAGCTGTTTTTT. It codes for CASSSSGELFF.